The TCR beta chain under discussion was sequenced for a study of cytomegalovirus exposure and HLA in healthy donors. Study-wide results and limits: Using the classifier, cytomegalovirus status was reportedly diagnosed with high specificity and sensitivity.

Deletions cut 1 base from V and 4 bases from J, with 11 bases between. Germline CDR1 is SGHDT and CDR2 is YYEEEE. The CDR3 covers 14 residues. Donors were drawn from the approximately 110-subject validation cohort, separate from the 666-subject first cohort. Using immunoSEQ multiplex PCR, the repertoire was profiled, and TCRdb retains in-frame clones only, with some absent. Among under 95,000 clones listed, 94% were seen once. Of note for this clone: Its antigen is unknown.

Sequenced material: PBMCs. The receptor comes from a woman between 18 and 30 years old in good health and CMV-seropositive. The rearrangement links TRBV5-6 to TRBJ1-2, with a tentative D call TRBD1 (6 bases). The CDR3 spells CASSLTGIGYGYTF. Written as DNA, the CDR3 is TGTGCCAGCAGCTTGACAGGGATAGGCTATGGCTACACCTTC.